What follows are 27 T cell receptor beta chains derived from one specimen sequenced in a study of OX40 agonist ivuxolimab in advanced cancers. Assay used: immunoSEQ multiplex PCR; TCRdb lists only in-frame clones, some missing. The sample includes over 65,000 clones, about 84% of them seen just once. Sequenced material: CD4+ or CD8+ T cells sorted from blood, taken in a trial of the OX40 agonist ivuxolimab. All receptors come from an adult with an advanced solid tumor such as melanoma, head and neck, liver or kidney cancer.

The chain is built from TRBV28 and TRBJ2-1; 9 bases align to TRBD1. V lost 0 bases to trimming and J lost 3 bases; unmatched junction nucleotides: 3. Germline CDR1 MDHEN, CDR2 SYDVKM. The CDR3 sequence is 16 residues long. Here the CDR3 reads CASSLWRTGVYNEQFF. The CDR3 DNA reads TGTGCCAGCAGTTTATGGAGGACAGGGGTCTACAATGAGCAGTTCTTC.

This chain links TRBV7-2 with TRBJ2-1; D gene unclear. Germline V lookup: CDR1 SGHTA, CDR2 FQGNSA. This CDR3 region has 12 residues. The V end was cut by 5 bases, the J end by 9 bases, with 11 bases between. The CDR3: CASSPQGREQFF. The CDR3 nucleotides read TGTGCCAGCAGCCCCCAAGGTCGTGAGCAGTTCTTC.

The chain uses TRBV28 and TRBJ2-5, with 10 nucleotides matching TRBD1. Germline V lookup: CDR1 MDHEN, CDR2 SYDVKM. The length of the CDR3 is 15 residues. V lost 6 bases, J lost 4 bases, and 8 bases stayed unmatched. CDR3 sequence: CASSPWGTGAETQYF. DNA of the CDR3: TGTGCCAGCAGCCCCTGGGGGACAGGGGCAGAGACCCAGTACTTC.

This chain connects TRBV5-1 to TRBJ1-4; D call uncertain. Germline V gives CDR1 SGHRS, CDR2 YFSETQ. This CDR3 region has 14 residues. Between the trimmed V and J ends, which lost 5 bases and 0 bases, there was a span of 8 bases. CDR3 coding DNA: TGCGCCAGCAGGCCGGAAGCAACTAATGAAAAACTGTTTTTT. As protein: CASRPEATNEKLFF.

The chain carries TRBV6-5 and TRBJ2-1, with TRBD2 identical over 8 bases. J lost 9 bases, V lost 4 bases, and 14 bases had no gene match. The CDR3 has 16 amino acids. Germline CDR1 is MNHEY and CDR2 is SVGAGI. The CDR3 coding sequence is TGTGCCAGCAGTTCACTAAAACTAGCGGAAGTGGGTGAGCAGTTCTTC. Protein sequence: CASSSLKLAEVGEQFF.

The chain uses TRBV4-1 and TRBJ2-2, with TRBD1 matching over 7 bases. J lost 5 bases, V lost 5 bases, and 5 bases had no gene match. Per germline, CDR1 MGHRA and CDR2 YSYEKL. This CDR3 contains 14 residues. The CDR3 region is CASSDRVGTGELFF. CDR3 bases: TGCGCCAGCAGCGACAGGGTGGGTACCGGGGAGCTGTTTTTT.

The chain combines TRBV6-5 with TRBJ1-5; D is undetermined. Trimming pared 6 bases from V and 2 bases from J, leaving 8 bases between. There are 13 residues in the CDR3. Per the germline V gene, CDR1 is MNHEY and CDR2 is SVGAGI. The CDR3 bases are TGTGCCAGCAGGGGTGAAGGCAATCAGCCCCAGCATTTT. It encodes CASRGEGNQPQHF.

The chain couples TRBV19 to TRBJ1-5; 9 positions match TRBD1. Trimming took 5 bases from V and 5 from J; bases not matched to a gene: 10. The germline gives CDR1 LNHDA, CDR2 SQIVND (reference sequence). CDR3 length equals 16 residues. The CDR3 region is CASSPSGTGQYQPQHF. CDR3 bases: TGTGCCAGTAGTCCGTCCGGGACAGGGCAGTATCAGCCCCAGCATTTT.

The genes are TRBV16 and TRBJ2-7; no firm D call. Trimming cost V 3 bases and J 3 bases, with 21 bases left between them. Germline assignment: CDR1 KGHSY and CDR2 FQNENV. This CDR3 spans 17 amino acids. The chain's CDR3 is CASSQPTVTGRLYEQYF. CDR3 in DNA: TGTGCCAGCAGCCAGCCGACGGTCACTGGAAGGCTCTACGAGCAGTACTTC.

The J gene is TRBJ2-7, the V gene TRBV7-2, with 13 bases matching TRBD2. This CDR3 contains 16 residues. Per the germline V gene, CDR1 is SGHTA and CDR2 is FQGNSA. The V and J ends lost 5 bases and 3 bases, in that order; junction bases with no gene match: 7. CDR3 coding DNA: TGTGCCAGCAGCCTTACTAGCGGGAGGGCCAACTACGAGCAGTACTTC. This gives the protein CASSLTSGRANYEQYF.

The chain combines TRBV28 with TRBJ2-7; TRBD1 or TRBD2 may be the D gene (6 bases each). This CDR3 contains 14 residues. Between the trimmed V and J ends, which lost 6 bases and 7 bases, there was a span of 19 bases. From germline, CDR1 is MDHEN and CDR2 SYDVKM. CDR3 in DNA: TGTGCCAGCAGCTACCCCCGGGGGCAGCGGGAGCAGTACTTC. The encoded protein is CASSYPRGQREQYF. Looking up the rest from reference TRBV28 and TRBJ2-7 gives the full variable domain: DVKVTQSSRYLVKRTGEKVFLECVQDMDHENMFWYRQDPGLGLRLIYFSYDVKMKEKGDIPEGYSVSREKKERFSLILESASTNQTSMYLCASSYPRGQREQYFGPGTRLTVT.

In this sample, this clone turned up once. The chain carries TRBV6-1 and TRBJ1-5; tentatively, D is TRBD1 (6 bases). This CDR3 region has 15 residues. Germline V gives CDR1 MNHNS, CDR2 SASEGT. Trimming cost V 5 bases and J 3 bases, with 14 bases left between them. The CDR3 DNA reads TGTGCCAGCAGTACCAAGACAGGCCTCAATCAGCCCCAGCATTTT. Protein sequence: CASSTKTGLNQPQHF.

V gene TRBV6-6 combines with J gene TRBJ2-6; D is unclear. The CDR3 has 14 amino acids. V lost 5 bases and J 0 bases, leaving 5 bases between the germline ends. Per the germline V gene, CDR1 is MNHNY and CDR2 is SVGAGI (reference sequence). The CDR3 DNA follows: TGTGCCAGCAGTGAGAACTCTGGGGCCAACGTCCTGACTTTC. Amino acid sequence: CASSENSGANVLTF.

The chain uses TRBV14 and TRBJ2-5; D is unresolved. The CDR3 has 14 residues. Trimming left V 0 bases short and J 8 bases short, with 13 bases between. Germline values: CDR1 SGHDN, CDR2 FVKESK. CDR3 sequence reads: CASSQEFRVRTQYF. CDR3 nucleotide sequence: TGTGCCAGCAGCCAAGAGTTCCGGGTACGAACCCAGTACTTC.

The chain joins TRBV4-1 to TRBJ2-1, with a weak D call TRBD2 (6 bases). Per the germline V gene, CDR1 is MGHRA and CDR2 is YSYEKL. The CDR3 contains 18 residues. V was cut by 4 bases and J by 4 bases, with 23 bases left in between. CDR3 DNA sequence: TGCGCCAGCAGCCCATACCTAACACGGACTACGCATTACAATGAGCAGTTCTTC. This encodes CASSPYLTRTTHYNEQFF.

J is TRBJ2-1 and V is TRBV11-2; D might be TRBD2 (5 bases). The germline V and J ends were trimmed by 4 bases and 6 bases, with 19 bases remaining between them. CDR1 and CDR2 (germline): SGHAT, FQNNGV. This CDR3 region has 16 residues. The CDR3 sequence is CASSSLRRRGPNEQFF. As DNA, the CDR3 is TGTGCCAGCAGCTCCCTACGCCGCCGAGGGCCCAATGAGCAGTTCTTC.

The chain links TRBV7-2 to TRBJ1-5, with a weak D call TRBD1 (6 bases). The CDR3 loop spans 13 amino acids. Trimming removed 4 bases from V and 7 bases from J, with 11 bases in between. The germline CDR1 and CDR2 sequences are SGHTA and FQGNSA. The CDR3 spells CASSSDRSQPQHF. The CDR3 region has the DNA TGTGCCAGCAGCTCGGACAGATCCCAGCCCCAGCATTTT.

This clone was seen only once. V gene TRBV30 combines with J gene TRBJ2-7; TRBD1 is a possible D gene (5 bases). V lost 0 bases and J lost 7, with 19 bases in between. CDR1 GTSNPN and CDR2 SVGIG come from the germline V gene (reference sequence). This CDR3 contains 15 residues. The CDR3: CAWSVPLIQVGEQYF. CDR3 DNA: TGTGCCTGGAGTGTACCCCTCATACAGGTAGGGGAGCAGTACTTC.

The CDR3 nucleotides read TGTGCCAGCAGTCTCCGAGGGGGCCCCCATCCTACGCAGTATTTT. Translated: CASSLRGGPHPTQYF. The chain has TRBV28 and TRBJ2-3, with 7 bases lining up with TRBD1. This CDR3 is built from 15 residues. CDR1 is MDHEN and CDR2 is SYDVKM in the germline V gene. V shed 5 bases and J 8 bases; nucleotides not matched to a gene: 13.

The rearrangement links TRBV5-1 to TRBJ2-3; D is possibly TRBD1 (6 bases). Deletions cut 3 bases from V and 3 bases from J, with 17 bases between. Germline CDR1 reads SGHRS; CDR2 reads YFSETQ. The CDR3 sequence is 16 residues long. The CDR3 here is CASSSQGLPSTDTQYF. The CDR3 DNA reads TGCGCCAGCAGCTCACAGGGATTACCGTCTACAGATACGCAGTATTTT. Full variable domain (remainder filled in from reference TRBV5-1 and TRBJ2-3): KAGVTQTPRYLIKTRGQQVTLSCSPISGHRSVSWYQQTPGQGLQFLFEYFSETQRNKGNFPGRFSGRQFSNSRSEMNVSTLELGDSALYLCASSSQGLPSTDTQYFGPGTRLTVL.

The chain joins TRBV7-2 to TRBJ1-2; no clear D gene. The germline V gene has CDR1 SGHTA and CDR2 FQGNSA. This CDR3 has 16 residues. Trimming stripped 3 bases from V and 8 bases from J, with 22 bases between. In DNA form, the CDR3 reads TGTGCCAGCAGCTTTGAGGGAGTAGGGAAGGTACAAGGCTACACCTTC. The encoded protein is CASSFEGVGKVQGYTF.

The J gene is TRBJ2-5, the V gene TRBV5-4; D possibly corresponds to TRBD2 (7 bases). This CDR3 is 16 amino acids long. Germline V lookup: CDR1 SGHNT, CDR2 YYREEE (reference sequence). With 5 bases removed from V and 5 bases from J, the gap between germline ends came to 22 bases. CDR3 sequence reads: CASRVGGPGSGETQYF. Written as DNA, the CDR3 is TGTGCCAGCAGAGTCGGGGGGCCGGGGTCAGGGGAGACCCAGTACTTC. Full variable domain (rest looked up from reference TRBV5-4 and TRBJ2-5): ETGVTQSPTHLIKTRGQQVTLRCSSQSGHNTVSWYQQALGQGPQFIFQYYREEENGRGNFPPRFSGLQFPNYSSELNVNALELDDSALYLCASRVGGPGSGETQYFGPGTRLLVL.

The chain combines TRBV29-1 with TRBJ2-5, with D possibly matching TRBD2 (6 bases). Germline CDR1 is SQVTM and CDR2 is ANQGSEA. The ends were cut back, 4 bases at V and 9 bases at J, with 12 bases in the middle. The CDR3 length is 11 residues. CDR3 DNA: TGCAGCGTTGTTATGGGGGAGGCCCAGTACTTC. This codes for CSVVMGEAQYF.

This CDR3 reads CASSYAGAGYEQYF. CDR3 sequence (DNA): TGTGCCAGCAGTTACGCGGGAGCGGGCTACGAGCAGTACTTC. The gene calls are TRBV6-6 and TRBJ2-7; 7 bases are shared with TRBD2. The CDR3 contains 14 residues. Germline loops: CDR1 MNHNY, CDR2 SVGAGI (reference sequence). V shed 2 bases, J shed 3 bases, and the junction held 4 bases outside the gene matches.

The CDR3 DNA follows: TGTGCCAGCTCCAGAGGCAGGGGGGCGGAAGATACGCAGTATTTT. Amino acid sequence: CASSRGRGAEDTQYF. The chain has TRBV18 and TRBJ2-3, with TRBD1 as a possible D gene (7 bases). The CDR3 sequence is 15 residues long. With 6 bases removed from V and 5 bases from J, the gap between germline ends came to 18 bases. Per the germline V gene, CDR1 is KGHSH and CDR2 is LQKENI.

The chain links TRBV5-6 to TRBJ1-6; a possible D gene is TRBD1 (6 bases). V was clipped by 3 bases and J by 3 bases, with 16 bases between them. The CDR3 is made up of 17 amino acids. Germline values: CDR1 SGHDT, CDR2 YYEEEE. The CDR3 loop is CASSYRTERRYNSPLHF. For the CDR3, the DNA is TGTGCCAGCAGCTACCGGACAGAAAGACGCTATAATTCACCCCTCCACTTT.

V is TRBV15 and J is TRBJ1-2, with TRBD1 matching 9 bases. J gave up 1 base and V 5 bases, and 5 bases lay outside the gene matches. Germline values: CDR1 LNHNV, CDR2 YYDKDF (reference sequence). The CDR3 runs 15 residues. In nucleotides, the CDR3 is TGTGCCACCAGCGTACAGGGGGCTGGTAACTATGGCTACACCTTC. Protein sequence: CATSVQGAGNYGYTF.